This T cell receptor (beta chain) was identified in a study of T cells after yellow fever vaccination. This clonotype has only a few counts. Its antigen is not known. Broader study findings: The appearance of a small share of clonotypes in both CD4 and CD8 compartments was observed.

Production of TCR cDNA was by 5'RACE template switching, which also added a universal primer site and UMIs. TCRdb recomputed calls from the 5' RACE reads with MiXCR, one row per CDR3 protein. The sample contains some 390,000 distinct CDR3 sequences, roughly 6.1% of which appear only once. The starting material was PBMCs, obtained 5 days after the yellow fever booster vaccination. The receptor was isolated from a man aged 25 to 40 who received the YFV17D yellow fever vaccine.

For the CDR3, the DNA is TGTGCCACCGGCGACTCCTACGAGCAGTACTTC. Translation: CATGDSYEQYF. The chain is built from TRBV24-1 and TRBJ2-7; D gene ambiguous. Trimming took 9 bases from V and 0 from J, leaving 5 bases between them. The CDR3 contains 11 residues. Germline lookup yields CDR1 KGHDR and CDR2 SFDVKD.